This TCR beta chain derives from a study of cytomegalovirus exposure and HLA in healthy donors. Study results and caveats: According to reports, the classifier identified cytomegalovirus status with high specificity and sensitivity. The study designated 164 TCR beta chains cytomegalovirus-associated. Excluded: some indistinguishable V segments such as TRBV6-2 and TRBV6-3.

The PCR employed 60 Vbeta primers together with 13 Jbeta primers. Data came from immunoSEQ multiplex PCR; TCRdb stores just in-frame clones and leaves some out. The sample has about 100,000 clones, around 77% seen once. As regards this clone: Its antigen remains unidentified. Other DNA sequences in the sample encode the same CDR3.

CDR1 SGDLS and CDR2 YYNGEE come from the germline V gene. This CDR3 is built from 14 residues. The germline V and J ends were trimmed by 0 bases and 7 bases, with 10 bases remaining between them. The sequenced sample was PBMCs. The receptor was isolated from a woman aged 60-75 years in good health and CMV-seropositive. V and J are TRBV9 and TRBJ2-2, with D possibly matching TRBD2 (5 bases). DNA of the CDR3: TGTGCCAGCAGCGTAGGTGAGGGCCACGGGGAGCTGTTTTTT. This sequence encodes CASSVGEGHGELFF.